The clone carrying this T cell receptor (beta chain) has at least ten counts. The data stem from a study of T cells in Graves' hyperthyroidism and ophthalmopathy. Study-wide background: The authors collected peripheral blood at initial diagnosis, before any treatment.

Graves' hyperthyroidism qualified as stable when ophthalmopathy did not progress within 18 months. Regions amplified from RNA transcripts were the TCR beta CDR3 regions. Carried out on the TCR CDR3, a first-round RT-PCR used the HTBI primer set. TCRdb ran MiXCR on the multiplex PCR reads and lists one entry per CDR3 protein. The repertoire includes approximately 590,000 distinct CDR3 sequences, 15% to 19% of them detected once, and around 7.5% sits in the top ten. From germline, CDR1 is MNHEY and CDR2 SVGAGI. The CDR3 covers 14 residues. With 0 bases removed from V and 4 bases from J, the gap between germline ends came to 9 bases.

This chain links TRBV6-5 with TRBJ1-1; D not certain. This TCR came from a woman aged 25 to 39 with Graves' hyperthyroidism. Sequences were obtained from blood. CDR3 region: CASSYSDTSTEAFF. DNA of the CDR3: TGTGCCAGCAGTTACTCAGACACGAGCACTGAAGCTTTCTTT.